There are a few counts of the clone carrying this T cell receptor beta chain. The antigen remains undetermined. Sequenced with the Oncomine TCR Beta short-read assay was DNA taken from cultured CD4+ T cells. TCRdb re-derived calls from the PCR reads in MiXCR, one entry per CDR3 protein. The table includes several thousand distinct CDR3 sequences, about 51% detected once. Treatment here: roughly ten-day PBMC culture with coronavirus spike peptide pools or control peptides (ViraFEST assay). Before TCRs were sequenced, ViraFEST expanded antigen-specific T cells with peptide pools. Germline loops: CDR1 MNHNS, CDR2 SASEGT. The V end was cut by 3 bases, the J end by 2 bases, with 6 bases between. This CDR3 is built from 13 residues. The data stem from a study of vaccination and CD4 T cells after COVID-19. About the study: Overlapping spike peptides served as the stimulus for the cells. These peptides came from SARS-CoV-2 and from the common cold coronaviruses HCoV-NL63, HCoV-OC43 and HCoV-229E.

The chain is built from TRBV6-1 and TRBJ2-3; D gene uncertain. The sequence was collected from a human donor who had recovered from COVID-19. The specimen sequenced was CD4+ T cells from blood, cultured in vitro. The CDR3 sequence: CASSDRFTDTQYF. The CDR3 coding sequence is TGTGCCAGCAGTGACAGGTTCACAGATACGCAGTATTTT.